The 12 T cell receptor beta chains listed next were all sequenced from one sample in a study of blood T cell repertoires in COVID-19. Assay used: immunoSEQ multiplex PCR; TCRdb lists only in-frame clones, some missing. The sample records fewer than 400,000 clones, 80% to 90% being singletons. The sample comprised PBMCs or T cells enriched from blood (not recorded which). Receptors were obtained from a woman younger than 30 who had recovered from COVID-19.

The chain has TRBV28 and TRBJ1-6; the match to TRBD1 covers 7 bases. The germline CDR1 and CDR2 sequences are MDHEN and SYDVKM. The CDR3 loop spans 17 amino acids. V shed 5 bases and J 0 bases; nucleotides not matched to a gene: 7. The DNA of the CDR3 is TGTGCCAGCAGTCCTAGGACAGGTAGCTCCTATAATTCACCCCTCCACTTT. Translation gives CASSPRTGSSYNSPLHF.

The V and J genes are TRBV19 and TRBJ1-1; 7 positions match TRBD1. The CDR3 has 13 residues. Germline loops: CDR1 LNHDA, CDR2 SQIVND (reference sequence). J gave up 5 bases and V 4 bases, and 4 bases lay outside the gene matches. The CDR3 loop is CASSNQGQTEAFF. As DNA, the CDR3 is TGTGCCAGTAGTAATCAGGGACAGACTGAAGCTTTCTTT.

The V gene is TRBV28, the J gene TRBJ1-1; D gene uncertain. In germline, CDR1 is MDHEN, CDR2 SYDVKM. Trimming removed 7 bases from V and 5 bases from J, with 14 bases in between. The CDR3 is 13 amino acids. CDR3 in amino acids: CASIRPGGTEAFF. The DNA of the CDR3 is TGTGCCAGCATTCGGCCGGGCGGGACTGAAGCTTTCTTT.

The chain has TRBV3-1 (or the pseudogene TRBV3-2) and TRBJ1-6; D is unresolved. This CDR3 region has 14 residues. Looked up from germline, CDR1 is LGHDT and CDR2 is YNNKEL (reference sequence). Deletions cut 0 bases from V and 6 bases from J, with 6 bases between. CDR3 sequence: CASSQDSSNSPLHF. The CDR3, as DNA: TGTGCCAGCAGCCAAGATTCGAGTAATTCACCCCTCCACTTT.

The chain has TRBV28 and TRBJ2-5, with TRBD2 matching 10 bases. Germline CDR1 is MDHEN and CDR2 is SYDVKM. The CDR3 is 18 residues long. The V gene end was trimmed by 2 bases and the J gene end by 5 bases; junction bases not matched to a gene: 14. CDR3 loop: CASSLRLTSGGAGETQYF. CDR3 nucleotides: TGTGCCAGCAGTTTAAGGTTAACCAGCGGGGGGGCCGGTGAGACCCAGTACTTC. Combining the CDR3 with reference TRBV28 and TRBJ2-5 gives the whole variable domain DVKVTQSSRYLVKRTGEKVFLECVQDMDHENMFWYRQDPGLGLRLIYFSYDVKMKEKGDIPEGYSVSREKKERFSLILESASTNQTSMYLCASSLRLTSGGAGETQYFGPGTRLLVL.

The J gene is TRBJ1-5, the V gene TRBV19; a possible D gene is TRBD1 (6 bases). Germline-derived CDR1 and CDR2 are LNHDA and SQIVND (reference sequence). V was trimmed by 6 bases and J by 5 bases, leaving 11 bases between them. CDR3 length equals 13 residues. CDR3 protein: CASRRQADQPQHF. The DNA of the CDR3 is TGTGCCAGTAGACGACAGGCCGATCAGCCCCAGCATTTT.

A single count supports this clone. The CDR3 bases are TGTGCCTGGGTCCGCCGGGGGGCCGGGGAGCTGTTTTTT. This sequence encodes CAWVRRGAGELFF. V and J are TRBV30 and TRBJ2-2, with 7 positions matching TRBD2. Germline V gives CDR1 GTSNPN, CDR2 SVGIG (reference sequence). The ends lost 5 bases at V and 6 bases at J; junction bases unmatched: 6. The CDR3 contains 13 residues.

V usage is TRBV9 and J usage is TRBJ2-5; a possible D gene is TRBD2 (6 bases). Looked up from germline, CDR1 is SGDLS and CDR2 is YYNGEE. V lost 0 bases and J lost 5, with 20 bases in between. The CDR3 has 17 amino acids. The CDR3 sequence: CASSVGGSGARRETQYF. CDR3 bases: TGTGCCAGCAGCGTAGGAGGGTCGGGAGCACGGCGGGAGACCCAGTACTTC.

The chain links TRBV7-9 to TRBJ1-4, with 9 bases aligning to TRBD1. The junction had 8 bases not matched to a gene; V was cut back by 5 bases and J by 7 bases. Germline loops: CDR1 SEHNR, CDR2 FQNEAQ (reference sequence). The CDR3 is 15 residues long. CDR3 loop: CASSTRTGGGEKLFF. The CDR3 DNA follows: TGTGCCAGCAGCACCAGAACAGGGGGCGGTGAAAAACTGTTTTTT.

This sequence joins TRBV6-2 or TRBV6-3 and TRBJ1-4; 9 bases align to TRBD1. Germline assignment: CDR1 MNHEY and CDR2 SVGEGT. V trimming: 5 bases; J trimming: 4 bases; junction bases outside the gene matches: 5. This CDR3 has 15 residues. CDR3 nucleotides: TGTGCCAGCAGTCCCGGGACAGGGTTTAATGAAAAACTGTTTTTT. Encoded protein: CASSPGTGFNEKLFF.

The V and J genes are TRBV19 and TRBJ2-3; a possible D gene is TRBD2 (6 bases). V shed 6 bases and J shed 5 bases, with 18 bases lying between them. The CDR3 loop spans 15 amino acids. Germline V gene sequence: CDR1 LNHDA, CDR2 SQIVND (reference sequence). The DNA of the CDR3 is TGTGCCAGTAGGAAAAACGTCGGGACTCAAGATACGCAGTATTTT. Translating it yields CASRKNVGTQDTQYF.

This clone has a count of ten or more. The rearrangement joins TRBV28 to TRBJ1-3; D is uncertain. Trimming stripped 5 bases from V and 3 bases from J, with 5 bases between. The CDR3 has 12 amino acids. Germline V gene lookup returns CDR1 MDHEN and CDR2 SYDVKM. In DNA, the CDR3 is TGTGCCAGCAGTCCCCTTGGAAACACCATATATTTT. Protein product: CASSPLGNTIYF.